A selection of T cell receptor beta chains follows, all from one sample in a study of blood T cell repertoires in COVID-19. The repertoire was sequenced with immunoSEQ multiplex PCR; TCRdb's copy has only in-frame clones and lacks some. The sample gives over 45,000 clones, roughly nine tenths of which show up once; about 7.3% is in the top ten. Input material: peripheral blood. Receptors originate from a woman aged 55-69 years with active or convalescent COVID-19. CDR3s include the opening cysteine and the closing phenylalanine or tryptophan. Each record gives: D gene, clone size, J gene, V gene, CDR3 protein, CDR3 DNA. D genes are given only for firm matches. Not every row has a clone size; where given, it reads once, few, many or a size class.

d_call: -
clone_size: -
j_call: TRBJ2-3
v_call: TRBV24-1
cdr3_aa: CATSDFAGRIGTDTQYF
cdr3_nt: TGTGCCACCAGTGATTTCGCGGGGCGCATAGGTACAGATACGCAGTATTTT

d_call: TRBD2
clone_size: -
j_call: TRBJ2-3
v_call: TRBV19
cdr3_aa: CASSIGRESTDTQYF
cdr3_nt: TGTGCCAGTAGTATAGGGCGGGAGAGCACAGATACGCAGTATTTT

d_call: -
clone_size: -
j_call: TRBJ2-7
v_call: TRBV28
cdr3_aa: CASSFRRGPYEQYF
cdr3_nt: TGTGCCAGCAGTTTCCGGCGGGGGCCCTACGAGCAGTACTTC

d_call: TRBD1
clone_size: -
j_call: TRBJ1-2
v_call: TRBV28
cdr3_aa: CASSLGAGGNYGYTF
cdr3_nt: TGTGCCAGCAGTTTAGGGGCAGGGGGCAACTATGGCTACACCTTC

d_call: -
clone_size: -
j_call: TRBJ1-1
v_call: TRBV18
cdr3_aa: CASRVSGEGAEAFF
cdr3_nt: TGTGCCAGCCGAGTGTCAGGGGAGGGGGCTGAAGCTTTCTTT

d_call: TRBD1
clone_size: -
j_call: TRBJ1-5
v_call: TRBV18
cdr3_aa: CASSPYGTGLNQPQHF
cdr3_nt: TGTGCCAGCTCACCATATGGGACAGGGCTCAATCAGCCCCAGCATTTT

d_call: -
clone_size: -
j_call: TRBJ1-6
v_call: TRBV10-2
cdr3_aa: CASSDLGGDLGSPLHF
cdr3_nt: TGCGCCAGCAGTGACCTGGGGGGGGATTTAGGTTCACCCCTCCACTTT

d_call: TRBD1
clone_size: once
j_call: TRBJ2-2
v_call: TRBV6-5
cdr3_aa: CASSTRTGHGELFF
cdr3_nt: TGTGCCAGCAGCACAAGGACAGGGCACGGGGAGCTGTTTTTT

d_call: -
clone_size: once
j_call: TRBJ1-2
v_call: TRBV15
cdr3_aa: CATSRGLQGSPHYGYTF
cdr3_nt: TGTGCCACCAGCAGGGGCCTCCAGGGGTCTCCTCACTATGGCTACACCTTC

d_call: TRBD1
clone_size: -
j_call: TRBJ2-7
v_call: TRBV19
cdr3_aa: CASSRQGFYEQYF
cdr3_nt: TGTGCCAGTAGCAGACAGGGTTTCTACGAGCAGTACTTC

d_call: -
clone_size: -
j_call: TRBJ1-6
v_call: TRBV4-1
cdr3_aa: CASSQTRISSPLHF
cdr3_nt: TGCGCCAGCAGCCAAACGAGGATAAGTTCACCCCTCCACTTT

d_call: -
clone_size: -
j_call: TRBJ1-2
v_call: TRBV28
cdr3_aa: CASYRVYDYGYTF
cdr3_nt: TGTGCCAGTTACAGGGTTTACGACTATGGCTACACCTTC

d_call: TRBD1
clone_size: -
j_call: TRBJ1-1
v_call: TRBV29-1
cdr3_aa: CSVLQGTNTEAFF
cdr3_nt: TGCAGCGTCCTACAGGGGACCAACACTGAAGCTTTCTTT

d_call: -
clone_size: -
j_call: TRBJ1-2
v_call: TRBV5-1
cdr3_aa: CASSLGAKDNYGYTF
cdr3_nt: TGCGCCAGCAGCTTGGGGGCCAAGGATAACTATGGCTACACCTTC

d_call: -
clone_size: -
j_call: TRBJ1-5
v_call: TRBV7-2
cdr3_aa: CASSLARGDQPQHF
cdr3_nt: TGTGCCAGCAGCTTAGCCAGGGGAGACCAGCCCCAGCATTTT